The clone carrying this TCR beta chain was observed many times. Its target is unknown. Germline loops: CDR1 DFQATT, CDR2 SNEGSKA (reference sequence). The CDR3 has 13 residues. Germline trimming cut 4 bases from V and 6 bases from J; bases unmatched to any gene: 8. The data originate from a study of blood T cells in healthy people across ages. Study findings and constraints: Because donor CMV status was unknown, expanded clonotype changes were possibly confounded.

Next came a second PCR, run for about 6 to 11 cycles, which used a sample-barcoded 5' primer along with a J-beta primer mix. MiXCR, applied by TCRdb to the 5' RACE reads, yields one record per CDR3 protein. The table lists hundreds of thousands of distinct CDR3 sequences, 40% to 50% of them singletons. This TCR derives from a man aged 55 to 69 in good health. The V call is TRBV20-1, the J call TRBJ1-2, with 7 bases that match TRBD1. Source material: blood. CDR3 sequence reads: CSANPRQGDGYTF. Written as DNA, the CDR3 is TGCAGTGCTAACCCTAGACAGGGAGATGGCTACACCTTC.